This record looks at one T cell receptor beta chain sequence and its context. This sample is part of a study of cytotoxic CD8 clonotypes in ibrutinib-treated CLL. Some clones are missing from TCRdb's copy, which holds only in-frame ones; the method was immunoSEQ multiplex PCR. The sample holds 52,000 or so clones; over 65% are singletons and the top ten take roughly 22%. V was pared by 5 bases and J by 7 bases, with 9 bases of the junction left unmatched. The CDR3 is made up of 15 amino acids. Germline assignment: CDR1 SEHNR and CDR2 FQNEAQ (reference sequence). The sequencing used PBMCs, collected after 24 months of ibrutinib treatment. The clonotype originates from a human donor with chronic lymphocytic leukemia. The chain carries TRBV7-9 and TRBJ1-2; 11 bases agree with TRBD1. The CDR3 loop reads CASSRDGQGAGGYTF. The CDR3 DNA follows: TGTGCCAGCAGCCGAGACGGACAGGGGGCAGGTGGCTACACCTTC.